This T cell receptor beta chain was captured in a study of regulatory T cells in long-lasting Graves disease (dated by TCRdb to 2020 to 2022). Broadly, across the study: To count as having persistent Graves' disease, a patient had to have received antithyroid drug treatment for over 5 years with TSH receptor autoantibodies remaining persistently positive. Peripheral blood TCR sequencing and RNA sequencing compared persistent Graves' disease patients with newly diagnosed Graves' disease patients. The study took place in China and was registered as a clinical trial. A total of around 35 samples were covered by TCR sequencing, comprising around 13 persistent and around 20 newly diagnosed Graves' disease patients. Antithyroid drugs had been taken for about 9.7 years on average by persistent Graves' disease patients in the clinical cohort.

The full study reports these points: Persistent disease showed preferential use of TRBV28, TRBJ1-2 and TRBJ2-5, whereas newly diagnosed disease favored TRBV20-1 and TRBJ2-1. As a limitation, the authors acknowledged that the small sample size may reduce accuracy. Sequencing and analysis were restricted to the TCR beta chain. The study examined only peripheral blood because the primary lesion, thyroid tissue, could not be accessed. Compared with newly diagnosed patients, patients with persistent Graves' disease had lower TCR Shannon entropy and fewer highly expanded clones, which suggests clonal expansion. Persistent patients shared more public clonotypes among themselves (around 2,500) than newly diagnosed patients did (more than 950).

The germline V end is reduced by 3 bases and the J end by 4 bases; junction bases left unmatched: 6. From a lookup of the germline V gene, CDR1 and CDR2 are SNHLY and FYNNEI. Reading from cysteine to phenylalanine, the CDR3 counts 15 amino acids. CDR3 DNA only is kept here, 45 bases in frame from base 1. Receptor libraries were prepared by multiplex PCR. The sequencing machine was an Illumina HiSeq 4000. iRepertoire HTBI primers and Arm-PCR amplification of CDR3 regions were used to construct TCR beta libraries. Before sequencing, the PCR products went through gel purification. Turning to the authors' computational methods: Gene usage analysis of CDR3 amino acid clonotypes used the 50 to 70 TRBV and fewer than 15 TRBJ segments found across samples. COPE and FqMerger were used to merge the filtered high-quality paired reads into contigs. BLAST was used to align contigs to IMGT TRBV, TRBD and TRBJ reference genes, with CDR3 defined following IMGT. Highly expanded clones were defined as clonotypes with a frequency above 0.1%. Shannon entropy served as the measure of repertoire diversity, while the Gini coefficient captured V-J evenness. A clonotype was considered public if more than one individual shared it. TCRdb took the public reads, trimmed them with fastp at Q25, ran MiXCR for clone calling and kept in-frame beta chains. When rows share a CDR3 protein, they turn into one entry using the most common DNA and genes. TCRdb's processing, not the study's, gives the V and J calls here. Recorded for this sample are 650,000 to 700,000 distinct CDR3 sequences; roughly 30% of them occurred a single time. The top ten clones comprise around 42% of the sample.

This clonotype has only a few counts. Its target antigen remains unknown. Base quality data are lacking; no much larger clone is found one base away. Sample time point, as interpreted from the label and publication: persistent/refractory GD, antithyroid drugs over 5 years with positive TRAb. For both TCR sequencing and RNA sequencing, RNA was extracted from PBMCs in TRIzol. Graves' disease was diagnosed according to American Thyroid Association guidelines. Patients for the study were recruited at an endocrinology department in Xi'an, China. Each patient gave about 9.1 milliliters of peripheral blood, collected in an EDTA anticoagulant tube. Ficoll Paque Plus density gradient separation was used to isolate PBMCs, and no further T cell sorting was performed. An Agilent 2100 Bioanalyzer and agarose gel were used to assess RNA quality, and a NanoDrop 2000 was used to measure RNA concentration.

This receptor was identified in a female donor with Graves disease. The sample in question was peripheral blood mononuclear cells (PBMCs), obtained when the disease was refractory, from a patient treated with antithyroid drugs. This chain joins TRBV2 to TRBJ1-3, and TRBD1 matches 7 of the central bases. The base sequence is TGTGCCAGCAGTGAGCGTGGACAGGCCGGAAACACCATATATTTT. The encoded protein is CASSERGQAGNTIYF. The full variable domain, with segments outside the CDR3 supplied by the reference TRBV2 and TRBJ1-3 proteins, appears as EPEVTQTPSHQVTQMGQEVILRCVPISNHLYFYWYRQILGQKVEFLVSFYNNEISEKSEIFDDQFSVERPDGSNFTLKIRSTKLEDSAMYFCASSERGQAGNTIYFGEGSWLTVV.